A selection of T cell receptor beta chains follows, all from one sample in a study of beta chain features in type 1 diabetes. Generated by immunoSEQ multiplex PCR, the TCRdb table keeps only in-frame clones and is missing some. Of almost 350,000 clones listed, around 8% are singletons. The sample taken for sequencing was central memory CD4+ T cells from blood. These receptors were collected from a woman in her late teens or twenties in good health. CDR3s include the opening cysteine and the closing phenylalanine or tryptophan. A D gene is named only where the DNA matches it firmly. Some rows mark clone size as missing; the rest say once, few, many or name a class of expanded clone.

j_call,v_call,d_call,clone_size,cdr3_nt,cdr3_aa
TRBJ2-1,TRBV7-9,TRBD2,NA,TGTGCCAGCAGCTTTGGGGCTAGCGGGAGGGGGGAGCAGTTCTTC,CASSFGASGRGEQFF
TRBJ2-7,TRBV2,TRBD2,NA,TGTGCCAGCAGAGAGACTAGCGGGATGTACGAGCAGTACTTC,CASRETSGMYEQYF
TRBJ2-3,TRBV11-3,NA,few,TGTGCCAGCAGCTTTCGGTCTAGAGATACGCAGTATTTT,CASSFRSRDTQYF
TRBJ2-4,TRBV29-1,NA,NA,TGCAGCGTTGATGGGGGTGAGGACATTCAGTACTTC,CSVDGGEDIQYF
TRBJ2-2,TRBV19,TRBD1,few,TGTGCCAGTACTGGGACAGGGAACACCGGGGAGCTGTTTTTT,CASTGTGNTGELFF
TRBJ1-5,TRBV19,NA,NA,TGTGCCAGTAGTATAACTCGGGGCAATCAGCCCCAGCATTTT,CASSITRGNQPQHF
TRBJ2-5,TRBV7-3,NA,NA,TGTGCCAGCAGCCCTGGGGACCAAGAGACCCAGTACTTC,CASSPGDQETQYF
TRBJ2-7,TRBV7-9,NA,NA,TGTGCCAGCAGCCCCCAGGGTACCTACGAGCAGTACTTC,CASSPQGTYEQYF
TRBJ2-2,TRBV4-3,NA,few,TGCGCCAGCAGCCAAGAGCCCCTGACCGGGACGAACACCGGGGAGCTGTTTTTT,CASSQEPLTGTNTGELFF
TRBJ2-3,TRBV9,NA,NA,TGTGCCAGCAGCGTAGGGCAGGGCCACACTAGCACAGATACGCAGTATTTT,CASSVGQGHTSTDTQYF
TRBJ2-7,TRBV6-1,NA,few,TGTGCCAGCAGTGGGACGGGACGCTACTACGAGCAGTACTTC,CASSGTGRYYEQYF
TRBJ2-2,TRBV5-1,NA,few,TGCGCCAGCAGCACTGACAGTTCCCCCGGGGAGCTGTTTTTT,CASSTDSSPGELFF
TRBJ1-1,TRBV5-4,NA,few,TGTGCCAGCAGCTTGTTCTCGGCAGGGCACACTGAAGCTTTCTTT,CASSLFSAGHTEAFF
TRBJ2-1,TRBV18,NA,NA,TGTGCCAGCTCACCTGGGCAGTACAATGAGCAGTTCTTC,CASSPGQYNEQFF
TRBJ1-1,TRBV10-3,TRBD1,few,TGTGCCATCAGTGAAGGTCGGGGACAGGGTCGGCCTGAAGCTTTCTTT,CAISEGRGQGRPEAFF
TRBJ1-5,TRBV6-5,NA,NA,TGTGCCAGTGGGGCACTAAATCAGCCCCAGCATTTT,CASGALNQPQHF
TRBJ2-4,TRBV28,NA,NA,TGTGCCAGCAGTCTTCCCGGTGAAAACATTCAGTACTTC,CASSLPGENIQYF
TRBJ2-6,TRBV29-1,NA,NA,TGCAGCACCCCAGGGGTCGGGGCCAACGTCCTGACTTTC,CSTPGVGANVLTF
TRBJ2-5,TRBV7-8,TRBD1,NA,TGTGCCAGCAGACGACGGCGTAACTTGGGACAGGGAGAGACGGGGGAGACCCAGTACTTC,CASRRRRNLGQGETGETQYF
TRBJ2-5,TRBV27,TRBD2,NA,TGTGCCAGCAGTCCCAGACTAGCGGGAGTTGCTCAGCGGGAGACCCAGTACTTC,CASSPRLAGVAQRETQYF
TRBJ1-2,TRBV5-4,NA,few,TGTGCCAGCAGCTTGCAGGGGCGGTTAAACTATGGCTACACCTTC,CASSLQGRLNYGYTF
TRBJ1-5,TRBV7-2,TRBD1,once,TGTGCCAGCAGCTCAGAGGGGGCTCTTGGGCAGCCCCAGCATTTT,CASSSEGALGQPQHF
TRBJ2-3,TRBV27,NA,NA,TGTGCCAGCAGCCCCAAGTGGGTGACAGATACGCAGTATTTT,CASSPKWVTDTQYF
TRBJ2-7,TRBV14,NA,many,TGTGCCAGCAGCCAAGGGAGTTCGGGAGCCCACGAGCAGTACTTC,CASSQGSSGAHEQYF